This T cell receptor beta chain was sequenced in a study of shared clonotypes between healthy human individuals. Produced via immunoSEQ multiplex PCR; TCRdb's table is partial and in-frame only. The table has 950,000 to 1,100,000 clones, around 76% seen once; the top ten hold approximately 1.5%. This clone was seen just once. V lost 5 bases, J lost 2 bases, and 10 bases lay in between. Germline lookup yields CDR1 MNHEY and CDR2 SMNVEV (reference sequence). This CDR3 is built from 15 residues. The chain recombines TRBV27 with TRBJ2-6; D is perhaps TRBD1 or TRBD2 (5 bases each). The TCR was taken from a man aged 18 to 29 in good health. The sample taken for sequencing was memory CD4+ T cells sorted from blood. The sample's subset: CD45RA-negative fraction. The chain's CDR3 is CASSPMGAGANVLTF. DNA of the CDR3: TGTGCCAGCAGTCCAATGGGGGCTGGGGCCAACGTCCTGACTTTC.